This entry lists 18 T cell receptor beta chains sequenced from one sample in a study of graft-versus-host responses after intestinal transplantation. The repertoire was sequenced with immunoSEQ multiplex PCR; TCRdb's copy has only in-frame clones and lacks some. This sample has roughly 81,000 clones, with 80% to 85% found just once. Their cognate antigens are unknown. The input for sequencing was unstimulated CD4+ T cells sorted from spleen or lymph node cells, taken before intestinal transplant. The receptors here all came from a human donor who received an intestinal transplant.

The chain has TRBV7-9 and TRBJ2-7; the match to TRBD1 covers 7 bases. Germline V CDR1 and CDR2: SEHNR, FQNEAQ (reference sequence). With 1 base clipped from V and 6 bases from J, the junction kept 12 bases outside the gene matches. This CDR3 has 16 residues. CDR3 in DNA: TGTGCCAGCAGCTTAGGAGGGGCGGACAGGCGAGGCGAGCAGTACTTC. Its protein product is CASSLGGADRRGEQYF.

This clone was counted between two and nine times. V and J are TRBV6-5 and TRBJ2-7; D may be TRBD2 (7 bases). This CDR3 region has 15 residues. Trimming took off 6 bases at V and 3 bases at J, with 18 bases between the two ends. Per the germline V gene, CDR1 is MNHEY and CDR2 is SVGAGI. The CDR3 DNA sequence: TGTGCCAGCAGAGTACACAGGGAGGGCCTCTACGAGCAGTACTTC. Protein product: CASRVHREGLYEQYF.

The V and J genes are TRBV6-1 and TRBJ2-3; 8 positions agree with TRBD1. J was trimmed by 1 base and V by 8 bases; bases with no gene match: 5. The CDR3 loop spans 14 amino acids. The germline V gene has CDR1 MNHNS and CDR2 SASEGT. CDR3: CASRSGQGTDTQYF. For the CDR3, the DNA is TGTGCCAGCCGATCGGGACAGGGCACAGATACGCAGTATTTT.

This clone was seen a single time. CDR3 residues: CASSLTDSTGRFF. CDR3 coding DNA: TGTGCCAGCAGCTTAACTGACAGTACTGGTCGGTTCTTC. V usage is TRBV7-3 and J usage is TRBJ2-1; D is possibly TRBD1 (5 bases). Germline V gene data show CDR1 as SGHTA and CDR2 as FQGTGA. The CDR3 is 13 amino acids. V was clipped by 0 bases and J by 15 bases, with 15 bases between them. The full variable domain, in which reference TRBV7-3 and TRBJ2-1 provide the parts outside the CDR3, is GAGVSQTPSNKVTEKGKYVELRCDPISGHTALYWYRQSLGQGPEFLIYFQGTGAADDSGLPNDRFFAVRPEGSVSTLKIQRTERGDSAVYLCASSLTDSTGRFFGPGTRLTVL.

The V and J genes are TRBV6-5 and TRBJ2-3, with TRBD2 matching over 9 bases. V was pared by 8 bases and J by 2 bases, with 5 bases of the junction left unmatched. Per the germline V gene, CDR1 is MNHEY and CDR2 is SVGAGI. The CDR3 loop spans 14 amino acids. The CDR3 bases are TGTGCCAGCGCCCAGCGGGAGGCCACAGATACGCAGTATTTT. Translation: CASAQREATDTQYF.

The V gene is TRBV10-3, the J gene TRBJ2-5; 9 nucleotides align to TRBD2. The CDR3 totals 12 residues. V gave up 10 bases and J gave up 2 bases; unmatched junction bases: 2. Germline V gives CDR1 ENHRY, CDR2 SYGVKD. DNA for the CDR3: TGTGCCAGCGGGGGGGTACAAGAGACCCAGTACTTC. It codes for CASGGVQETQYF.

The J gene is TRBJ2-4, the V gene TRBV19; TRBD1 is a possible D gene (5 bases). The germline CDR1 and CDR2 sequences are LNHDA and SQIVND (reference sequence). Trimming shortened V by 4 bases and J by 7 bases, and 17 bases separated the two germline ends. The CDR3 runs to 15 residues. CDR3 nucleotides: TGTGCCAGTAGTAGTGTGGAAGGGGCCGGTAACATTCAGTACTTC. Its protein is CASSSVEGAGNIQYF.

The chain has TRBV5-1 and TRBJ2-3; 11 bases line up with TRBD2. The ends lost 4 bases at V and 1 base at J; junction bases unmatched: 14. CDR3 length equals 19 residues. The V gene's germline CDR1 is SGHRS and CDR2 YFSETQ. CDR3 amino acids: CASSPRERRLAGRTDTQYF. The CDR3 nucleotides read TGCGCCAGCAGCCCCCGAGAGCGGAGACTAGCGGGACGCACAGATACGCAGTATTTT.

The V and J genes are TRBV5-1 and TRBJ2-3, with 8 nucleotides matching TRBD1. V shed 4 bases and J 0 bases; nucleotides not matched to a gene: 7. This CDR3 has 16 amino acids. Germline V gene data show CDR1 as SGHRS and CDR2 as YFSETQ. The CDR3 bases are TGCGCCAGCAGCGAGAGACAGGGGCCCAGCACAGATACGCAGTATTTT. Protein: CASSERQGPSTDTQYF. The full variable domain, its missing parts supplied by reference TRBV5-1 and TRBJ2-3, is KAGVTQTPRYLIKTRGQQVTLSCSPISGHRSVSWYQQTPGQGLQFLFEYFSETQRNKGNFPGRFSGRQFSNSRSEMNVSTLELGDSALYLCASSERQGPSTDTQYFGPGTRLTVL.

This clone has only one observation. The CDR3 is CASSLTGVNLFQYF. CDR3 nucleotides: TGTGCCAGCAGTTTGACAGGGGTGAATCTATTTCAGTACTTC. The V call is TRBV28, the J call TRBJ2-7; 8 bases agree with TRBD1. The CDR3 is made up of 14 amino acids. The germline gives CDR1 MDHEN, CDR2 SYDVKM. Losses at the gene ends were 3 bases for V and 10 bases for J; bases not matched to a gene: 11.

J is TRBJ2-3 and V is TRBV4-1; D remains ambiguous. This CDR3 has 12 residues. Germline V gene data show CDR1 as MGHRA and CDR2 as YSYEKL. V was pared by 3 bases and J by 6 bases, with 7 bases between. As DNA, the CDR3 is TGCGCCAGCAGCCAGTTCGTGGATACGCAGTATTTT. It is translated as CASSQFVDTQYF.

The CDR3 DNA reads TGTGCCAGCAGCTTATTTCCGGGACAGGGTTCTCTCAATCAGCCCCAGCATTTT. It codes for CASSLFPGQGSLNQPQHF. V usage is TRBV5-5 and J usage is TRBJ1-5; 9 bases match TRBD1. The V gene's germline CDR1 is SGHKS and CDR2 YYEKEE (reference sequence). The CDR3 contains 18 residues. J was trimmed by 3 bases and V by 2 bases; bases with no gene match: 12. Full variable domain (remainder filled in from reference TRBV5-5 and TRBJ1-5): DAGVTQSPTHLIKTRGQQVTLRCSPISGHKSVSWYQQVLGQGPQFIFQYYEKEERGRGNFPDRFSARQFPNYSSELNVNALLLGDSALYLCASSLFPGQGSLNQPQHFGDGTRLSIL.

The chain links TRBV18 to TRBJ2-7; tentatively, D is TRBD1 (5 bases). This CDR3 comprises 16 residues. Germline-derived CDR1 and CDR2 are KGHSH and LQKENI. Deletions cut 0 bases from V and 4 bases from J, with 16 bases between. CDR3 amino acids: CASSPPGLWGLYEQYF. The CDR3 DNA reads as TGTGCCAGCTCACCACCGGGCCTATGGGGCCTATACGAGCAGTACTTC. Combining the CDR3 with reference TRBV18 and TRBJ2-7 gives the whole variable domain NAGVMQNPRHLVRRRGQEARLRCSPMKGHSHVYWYRQLPEEGLKFMVYLQKENIIDESGMPKERFSAEFPKEGPSILRIQQVVRGDSAAYFCASSPPGLWGLYEQYFGPGTRLTVT.

V usage is TRBV11-2 and J usage is TRBJ2-7, with 9 bases fitting TRBD1. There are 14 residues in the CDR3. After removal of 5 bases from V and 4 bases from J, the junction contained 6 bases not matched to a gene. Germline values: CDR1 SGHAT, CDR2 FQNNGV. CDR3 DNA: TGTGCCAGCAGCGATACGACAGGGGGGTACGAGCAGTACTTC. It yields the protein CASSDTTGGYEQYF.

V is TRBV5-1 and J is TRBJ1-3, with 7 bases lining up with TRBD1. The trim removed 0 bases at V and 4 bases at J, leaving 4 bases unmatched. CDR3 size: 15 residues. CDR1 and CDR2 from the germline V gene are SGHRS and YFSETQ. This CDR3 is CASSLAGDRGNTIYF. DNA for the CDR3: TGCGCCAGCAGCTTGGCAGGGGACAGAGGAAACACCATATATTTT.

V gene TRBV5-1 combines with J gene TRBJ2-1, with TRBD2 identical over 9 bases. V shed 4 bases and J 4 bases; nucleotides not matched to a gene: 6. This CDR3 region has 15 residues. Germline CDR1 SGHRS, CDR2 YFSETQ. The CDR3 nucleotides read TGCGCCAGCAGCATCCTAGCGGGGTTTTACAATGAGCAGTTCTTC. The encoded protein is CASSILAGFYNEQFF.

The chain recombines TRBV18 with TRBJ2-5, with TRBD2 as a possible D gene (5 bases). V was cut by 3 bases and J by 5 bases, with 16 bases left in between. The germline V gene encodes CDR1 KGHSH and CDR2 LQKENI. The CDR3 consists of 15 residues. As DNA, the CDR3 is TGTGCCAGCTCACCCCGAGGGCAGTCCGGGGAGACCCAGTACTTC. It codes for CASSPRGQSGETQYF.

The chain links TRBV18 to TRBJ2-3, with 12 bases matching TRBD2. With 3 bases clipped from V and 5 bases from J, the junction kept 3 bases outside the gene matches. The CDR3 is 15 amino acids. Germline V gives CDR1 KGHSH, CDR2 LQKENI. The CDR3 region is CASSPLLAGGDTQYF. The CDR3 region has the DNA TGTGCCAGCTCACCCCTACTAGCGGGGGGAGATACGCAGTATTTT. The whole variable domain, remainder taken from reference TRBV18 and TRBJ2-3, is NAGVMQNPRHLVRRRGQEARLRCSPMKGHSHVYWYRQLPEEGLKFMVYLQKENIIDESGMPKERFSAEFPKEGPSILRIQQVVRGDSAAYFCASSPLLAGGDTQYFGPGTRLTVL.